This T cell receptor (beta chain) emerged from a study of OX40 agonist ivuxolimab in advanced cancers. Overall study context: Melanoma, hepatocellular carcinoma, head and neck or renal cell cancer occurred in dose-escalation patients.

Assay used: immunoSEQ multiplex PCR; TCRdb lists only in-frame clones, some missing. The repertoire includes tens of thousands of clones, more than 70% of them detected once, and approximately 0.27% sits in the top ten. This clone came up once. Sequences were derived from CD4+ or CD8+ T cells sorted from blood, sampled in a trial of the OX40 agonist ivuxolimab. This TCR derives from an adult with an advanced solid tumor such as melanoma, head and neck, liver or kidney cancer.

The CDR3 reads CASSLRFETQYF. In DNA form, the CDR3 reads TGTGCCAGCAGCTTACGTTTTGAGACCCAGTACTTC. This chain joins TRBV11-3 and TRBJ2-5; D is uncertain. V was shortened by 2 bases and J by 5 bases, with 6 bases between the two germline ends. Germline V gives CDR1 SGHNT, CDR2 YENEEA. The CDR3 has 12 residues. Full variable domain (outside the CDR3, taken from reference TRBV11-3 and TRBJ2-5): EAGVVQSPRYKIIEKKQPVAFWCNPISGHNTLYWYLQNLGQGPELLIRYENEEAVDDSQLPKDRFSAERLKGVDSTLKIQPAELGDSAVYLCASSLRFETQYFGPGTRLLVL.